This T cell receptor (beta chain) comes out of a study of blood T cells in healthy people across ages. Germline values: CDR1 SGHRS, CDR2 YFSETQ. This CDR3 region has 14 residues. A J-beta primer mix and a sample-barcoded 5' primer were used in a second PCR of about 6 to 12 cycles. Unique molecular identifiers of 12 random nucleotides labeled each cDNA. TCRdb processed the 5' RACE reads anew with MiXCR; each CDR3 protein has one entry. The sample includes hundreds of thousands of distinct CDR3 sequences, 25% to 30% of them seen just once. These data were likewise used in another study, on T cells of mothers and their children.

The sample comprised blood. The receptor was isolated from a boy aged 5-17 years in good health. J is TRBJ2-5 and V is TRBV5-1, with a weak D call TRBD2 (6 bases). Judging by the DNA end, TRBJ2-1 fits better; the J call may be wrong. The CDR3 loop reads CASSFTGLINEQFF. Written as DNA, the CDR3 is TGCGCCAGCAGCTTCACGGGACTCATCAATGAGCAGTTCTTC.